The 10 T cell receptor beta chains below all came from one sample that was sequenced in a study of monozygotic twins with inflammatory bowel disease. TCRdb re-called the 5' RACE reads and catalogs CDR3 proteins one per entry, DNA excluded. Its listing shows a few hundred thousand distinct CDR3 sequences. Sequences were obtained from blood. Receptor source: a human donor with ulcerative colitis or Crohn's disease, or a healthy co-twin of an affected twin (not recorded which).

The gene calls are TRBV6-2 or TRBV6-3 and TRBJ2-1; absent DNA, TCRdb's TRBD2 call cannot be checked. Germline lookup yields CDR1 MNHEY and CDR2 SVGEGT. The CDR3 runs 16 residues. CDR3 residues: CASNLAGGGTYNEQFF.

This chain uses TRBV10-3 with TRBJ2-7. The CDR3 has 13 residues. CDR1 is ENHRY, CDR2 SYGVKD, per germline. CDR3 in amino acids: CAISEESPYEQYF.

This chain connects TRBV15 to TRBJ2-7; TCRdb returns TRBD1, unconfirmable since there is no DNA. Germline-derived CDR1 and CDR2 are LNHNV and YYDKDF (reference sequence). The CDR3 spans 11 residues. The CDR3 here is CATSRGTEQYF.

This chain uses TRBV12-3 or TRBV12-4 with TRBJ2-7. The CDR3 covers 14 residues. CDR3 sequence: CASSLRGTGWEQYF.

V is TRBV5-1 and J is TRBJ2-3; TCRdb indicates TRBD2, and absent DNA this call remains unverified. The CDR3 consists of 14 residues. CDR1 is SGHRS, CDR2 YFSETQ, per germline. CDR3 sequence reads: CASSYWTDTDTQYF. Based on the CDR3 plus reference TRBV5-1 and TRBJ2-3, the full variable domain is KAGVTQTPRYLIKTRGQQVTLSCSPISGHRSVSWYQQTPGQGLQFLFEYFSETQRNKGNFPGRFSGRQFSNSRSEMNVSTLELGDSALYLCASSYWTDTDTQYFGPGTRLTVL.

V and J are TRBV11-2 and TRBJ2-3; lacking DNA, the TRBD1 call made by TCRdb goes unchecked. The V gene's germline CDR1 is SGHAT and CDR2 FQNNGV. CDR3 length: 14 amino acids. The chain's CDR3 is CASSFGNSGDTQYF.

V usage is TRBV29-1 and J usage is TRBJ2-1. The CDR3 contains 12 residues. CDR1 is SQVTM and CDR2 is ANQGSEA in the germline V gene. This CDR3 reads CSGGISYNEQFF.

The chain carries TRBV20-1 and TRBJ1-5; the TCRdb D gene call, TRBD1, has no DNA to confirm it. The CDR3 has 14 amino acids. Germline CDR1 reads DFQATT; CDR2 reads SNEGSKA (reference sequence). The chain's CDR3 is CSAPRGDSNQPQHF.

V usage is TRBV7-2 and J usage is TRBJ1-5; TCRdb returns TRBD1, unconfirmable since there is no DNA. This CDR3 spans 17 amino acids. The germline CDR1 and CDR2 sequences are SGHTA and FQGNSA. Here the CDR3 reads CASSLGFAQGNNQPQHF. The full variable domain, in which reference TRBV7-2 and TRBJ1-5 provide the parts outside the CDR3, is GAGVSQSPSNKVTEKGKDVELRCDPISGHTALYWYRQSLGQGLEFLIYFQGNSAPDKSGLPSDRFSAERTGGSVSTLTIQRTQQEDSAVYLCASSLGFAQGNNQPQHFGDGTRLSIL.

The chain joins TRBV23-1 to TRBJ2-5; TCRdb gives TRBD1 as the D gene, but with no DNA this cannot be confirmed. TRBV23-1 is an open reading frame whose function is uncertain. The CDR3 sequence is 15 residues long. CDR3: CASSQTGTGLETQYF.